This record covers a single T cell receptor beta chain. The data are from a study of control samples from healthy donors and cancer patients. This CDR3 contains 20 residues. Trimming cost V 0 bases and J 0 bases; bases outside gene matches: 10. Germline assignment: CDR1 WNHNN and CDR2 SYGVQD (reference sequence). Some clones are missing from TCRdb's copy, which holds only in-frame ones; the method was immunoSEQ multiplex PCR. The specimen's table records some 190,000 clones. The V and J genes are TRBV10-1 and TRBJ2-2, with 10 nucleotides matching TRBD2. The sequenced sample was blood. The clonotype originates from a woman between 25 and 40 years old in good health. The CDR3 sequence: CASSESGLAGGQPNTGELFF. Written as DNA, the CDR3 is TGCGCCAGCAGTGAGTCAGGGTTAGCGGGGGGCCAACCGAACACCGGGGAGCTGTTTTTT.